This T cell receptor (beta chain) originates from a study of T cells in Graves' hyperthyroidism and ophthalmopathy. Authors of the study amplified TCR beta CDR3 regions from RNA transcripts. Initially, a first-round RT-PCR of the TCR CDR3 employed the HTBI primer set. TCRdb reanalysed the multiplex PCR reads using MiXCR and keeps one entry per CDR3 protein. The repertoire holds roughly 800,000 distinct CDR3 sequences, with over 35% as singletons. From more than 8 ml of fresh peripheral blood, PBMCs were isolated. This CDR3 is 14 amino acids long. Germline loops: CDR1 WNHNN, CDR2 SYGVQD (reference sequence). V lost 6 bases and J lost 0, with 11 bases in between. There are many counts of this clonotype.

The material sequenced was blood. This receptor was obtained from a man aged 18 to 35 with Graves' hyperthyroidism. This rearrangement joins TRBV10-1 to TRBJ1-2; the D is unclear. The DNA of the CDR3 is TGCGCCAGCAGGAAGACACAAGCTAACTATGGCTACACCTTC. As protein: CASRKTQANYGYTF.